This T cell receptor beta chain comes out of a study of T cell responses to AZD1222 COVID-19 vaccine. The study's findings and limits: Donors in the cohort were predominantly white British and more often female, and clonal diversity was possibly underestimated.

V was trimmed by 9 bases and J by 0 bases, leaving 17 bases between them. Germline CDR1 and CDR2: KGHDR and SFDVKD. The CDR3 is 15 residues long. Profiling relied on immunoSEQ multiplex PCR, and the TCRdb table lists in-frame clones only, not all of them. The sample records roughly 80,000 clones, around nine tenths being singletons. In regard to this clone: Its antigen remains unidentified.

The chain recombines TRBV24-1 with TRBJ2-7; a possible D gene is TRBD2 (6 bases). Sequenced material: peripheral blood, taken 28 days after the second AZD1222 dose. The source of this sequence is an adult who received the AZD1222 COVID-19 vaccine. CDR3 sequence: CATGGARVTSYEQYF. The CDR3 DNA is TGTGCCACCGGAGGGGCCAGGGTGACCTCCTACGAGCAGTACTTC.